These 18 T cell receptor beta chains were sequenced from one sample in a study of cytomegalovirus exposure and HLA in healthy donors. TCRdb's table, derived via immunoSEQ multiplex PCR, lists solely in-frame clones and lacks some. The table records about 110,000 clones, roughly 87% of them present only once. The sequencing input was PBMCs. These TCRs come from a woman aged 18 to 35 in good health and CMV-seronegative.

The chain couples TRBV11-2 to TRBJ2-1, with a tentative D call TRBD2 (6 bases). V shed 5 bases and J shed 6 bases, with 20 bases lying between them. This CDR3 has 16 amino acids. The V gene's germline CDR1 is SGHAT and CDR2 FQNNGV. The CDR3 sequence: CASSPIGGPKANEQFF. The CDR3 DNA sequence: TGTGCCAGCAGCCCCATCGGGGGACCGAAGGCCAATGAGCAGTTCTTC.

This clone was observed a single time. The rearrangement uses TRBV7-9 and TRBJ2-7; D remains unclear. CDR1 SEHNR and CDR2 FQNEAQ come from the germline V gene (reference sequence). CDR3 length equals 13 residues. The V end lost 5 bases, the J end lost 4 bases, and 12 bases lay between the germline ends. The CDR3 DNA reads as TGTGCCAGCAGCCACGGTGAGGAGTACGAGCAGTACTTC. Its protein is CASSHGEEYEQYF.

This clone was recorded a few times. The rearrangement links TRBV28 to TRBJ1-2; the match to TRBD1 covers 8 bases. The germline V gene has CDR1 MDHEN and CDR2 SYDVKM. Trimming removed 7 bases from V and 4 bases from J; junction bases left unmatched: 14. This CDR3 is 16 amino acids long. The CDR3 is CASTVSTGEGGYGYTF. The CDR3 region has the DNA TGTGCCAGCACCGTCTCGACAGGGGAGGGCGGCTATGGCTACACCTTC.

The rearrangement joins TRBV25-1 to TRBJ1-4, with TRBD1 as a possible D gene (6 bases). The CDR3 sequence is 14 residues long. In germline, CDR1 is MGHDK, CDR2 SYGVNS. Trimming removed 6 bases from V and 4 bases from J, with 12 bases in between. CDR3 sequence reads: CASSRTVNNEKLFF. CDR3 in DNA: TGTGCCAGCAGCCGGACAGTAAATAATGAAAAACTGTTTTTT.

J is TRBJ2-1 and V is TRBV7-3; D gene ambiguous. Deletions cut 5 bases from V and 2 bases from J, with 10 bases between. The CDR3 totals 14 residues. Germline values: CDR1 SGHTA, CDR2 FQGTGA. In nucleotides, the CDR3 is TGTGCCAGCAGCCCGACACCTACCTACAATGAGCAGTTCTTC. This gives the protein CASSPTPTYNEQFF.

This chain links TRBV7-9 with TRBJ2-1; 10 bases fit TRBD1. This CDR3 has 15 amino acids. J lost 7 bases, V lost 6 bases, and 9 bases had no gene match. Germline V gene lookup returns CDR1 SEHNR and CDR2 FQNEAQ (reference sequence). The CDR3 reads CASSPDRGLLNEQFF. Here the CDR3 DNA reads TGTGCCAGCAGTCCAGACAGGGGGCTTTTGAATGAGCAGTTCTTC.

This clone was observed once. The chain carries TRBV28 and TRBJ2-7; no clear D. The CDR3 extends over 14 amino acids. Germline V CDR1 and CDR2: MDHEN, SYDVKM. V lost 4 bases to trimming and J lost 5 bases, with 15 bases between them. The CDR3 spells CASSSFARGHEQYF. Written as DNA, the CDR3 is TGTGCCAGCAGTTCTTTTGCCCGCGGCCACGAGCAGTACTTC.

For the CDR3, the DNA is TGCGCCAGCAGCCCGGGACAGGTGGGAAACTATGGCTACACCTTC. Residues: CASSPGQVGNYGYTF. The chain recombines TRBV5-1 with TRBJ1-2; 8 nucleotides agree with TRBD1. Germline V CDR1 and CDR2: SGHRS, YFSETQ. Trimming at V came to 4 bases and at J to 2 bases, leaving 7 bases not matched to a gene. The length of the CDR3 is 15 residues.

This chain uses TRBV6-4 with TRBJ2-2; TRBD2 aligns across 11 bases. The V segment lost 0 bases and the J segment 6 bases; nucleotides outside the gene matches: 18. This CDR3 spans 21 amino acids. Germline-derived CDR1 and CDR2 are MRHNA and SNTAGT. The CDR3 region is CASSDSRVGTSGRGKAGELFF. CDR3 coding DNA: TGTGCCAGCAGTGACTCGAGGGTCGGGACTAGCGGCCGCGGTAAGGCCGGGGAGCTGTTTTTT.

The rearrangement joins TRBV5-1 to TRBJ2-5, with 8 bases that match TRBD1. Trimming took 4 bases from V and 2 from J; bases not matched to a gene: 10. Germline V gene sequence: CDR1 SGHRS, CDR2 YFSETQ. CDR3 size: 16 residues. CDR3 DNA: TGCGCCAGCAGCCCGACAGGGGCGAACGTACAAGAGACCCAGTACTTC. Translating gives CASSPTGANVQETQYF.

The V call is TRBV5-1, the J call TRBJ2-1; D is unclear. The germline CDR1 and CDR2 sequences are SGHRS and YFSETQ. This CDR3 is 14 amino acids long. V was shortened by 4 bases and J by 6 bases, with 14 bases between the two germline ends. The CDR3, as DNA: TGCGCCAGCAGCCCCATGCCCTCGGTCAATGAGCAGTTCTTC. This sequence encodes CASSPMPSVNEQFF.

The V gene is TRBV11-2, the J gene TRBJ2-7, with TRBD1 identical over 9 bases. V was pared by 2 bases and J by 3 bases, with 5 bases of the junction left unmatched. Germline-derived CDR1 and CDR2 are SGHAT and FQNNGV. The CDR3 sequence is 15 residues long. The DNA for the CDR3 is TGTGCCAGCAGCTTATGGACAGGGGAGAACTACGAGCAGTACTTC. This sequence encodes CASSLWTGENYEQYF.

The chain uses TRBV25-1 and TRBJ2-3; D gene ambiguous. The germline V gene encodes CDR1 MGHDK and CDR2 SYGVNS. The CDR3 has 13 residues. The V end was cut by 1 base, the J end by 0 bases, with 2 bases between. The CDR3 reads CASSESSTDTQYF. The CDR3, as DNA: TGTGCCAGCAGTGAATCTAGCACAGATACGCAGTATTTT.

This clone came up once. A junction boundary mismatches the germline segment, possibly from a read error. The genes are TRBV7-7 and TRBJ2-3; 8 nucleotides align to TRBD2. This CDR3 has 16 residues. Germline CDR1 reads SSHAT; CDR2 reads FNYEAQ (reference sequence). The CDR3 DNA is TGTGCTAGCAGCTCCCTAGCGGGTCTCGCCGGGGATACGCAGTATTTT. Its translation: CASSSLAGLAGDTQYF.

With regard to this clone: The sample holds other DNA sequences that translate to the same CDR3. The V call is TRBV9, the J call TRBJ1-5, with D unclear. Trimming shortened V by 3 bases and J by 2 bases, and 6 bases separated the two germline ends. Germline V gives CDR1 SGDLS, CDR2 YYNGEE. This CDR3 region has 13 residues. CDR3 amino acids: CASSGQGNQPQHF. CDR3 DNA: TGTGCCAGCAGCGGGCAGGGCAATCAGCCCCAGCATTTT.

The J gene is TRBJ2-1, the V gene TRBV7-9; 8 bases fit TRBD1. Germline V CDR1 and CDR2: SEHNR, FQNEAQ (reference sequence). The CDR3 loop spans 15 amino acids. V was pared by 4 bases and J by 8 bases, with 10 bases of the junction left unmatched. In DNA form, the CDR3 reads TGTGCCAGCAGCTCTAACAGGGGGTCGGGCGATGAGCAGTTCTTC. This translates into CASSSNRGSGDEQFF.

V and J are TRBV5-1 and TRBJ2-5; TRBD1 might be the D (5 bases). This CDR3 contains 15 residues. Germline lookup yields CDR1 SGHRS and CDR2 YFSETQ. Trimming left V 2 bases short and J 3 bases short, with 14 bases between. This chain's CDR3 is CASSFSGSREETQYF. In DNA, the CDR3 is TGCGCCAGCAGCTTCTCAGGGTCGAGAGAAGAGACCCAGTACTTC.

The chain couples TRBV27 to TRBJ2-5; TRBD2 might be the D (6 bases). Trimming removed 8 bases from V and 3 bases from J, with 10 bases in between. This CDR3 region has 12 residues. Germline CDR1 and CDR2: MNHEY and SMNVEV (reference sequence). CDR3 coding DNA: TGTGCCAGCGGAGGGACGGAAGAGACCCAGTACTTC. Protein: CASGGTEETQYF.